One and the same sample provided the 11 T cell receptor beta chains below, sequenced in a study of CD8+ T cells in alopecia areata. In each case, RNA was isolated and then reverse transcribed into cDNA as the sequencing template. Profiling relied on immunoSEQ multiplex PCR, and the TCRdb table lists in-frame clones only, not all of them. The sample comprises about 150,000 clones, 50% to 60% of which are singletons, and 4.5% to 5% rests with the top ten. The sequencing sample was made of CD4+ T cells sorted from blood. These receptors were collected from a human donor in good health.

Concerning this clone: The junction differs from germline at one of its ends, possibly a read error. The gene calls are TRBV14 and TRBJ2-1, with 9 nucleotides matching TRBD2. Germline lookup yields CDR1 SGHDN and CDR2 FVKESK. The CDR3 loop spans 14 amino acids. The CDR3 loop reads CASSQGSGRSILLF. The CDR3 DNA reads as TGTGCCAGCAGCCAAGGGAGCGGGAGGTCCATTTTACTCTTC.

This sequence joins TRBV30 and TRBJ1-5; TRBD1 is a possible D gene (5 bases). The CDR3 is 13 residues long. Trimming shortened V by 2 bases and J by 4 bases, and 9 bases separated the two germline ends. Germline CDR1 is GTSNPN and CDR2 is SVGIG (reference sequence). CDR3 DNA sequence: TGTGCCTGGAGTACAGGTGGAAATCAGCCCCAGCATTTT. It encodes CAWSTGGNQPQHF. Variable domain in full (rest from reference TRBV30 and TRBJ1-5): SQTIHQWPATLVQPVGSPLSLECTVEGTSNPNLYWYRQAAGRGLQLLFYSVGIGQISSEVPQNLSASRPQDRQFILSSKKLLLSDSGFYLCAWSTGGNQPQHFGDGTRLSIL.

This clone was seen many times. The chain has TRBV5-4 and TRBJ2-2, with 7 bases matching TRBD2. CDR1 is SGHNT and CDR2 is YYREEE in the germline V gene (reference sequence). This CDR3 spans 13 amino acids. Trimming removed 5 bases from V and 6 bases from J; junction bases left unmatched: 4. CDR3 coding DNA: TGTGCCAGCAGGAGTGGGGGGGCCGGGGAGCTGTTTTTT. Translating gives CASRSGGAGELFF.

The CDR3 DNA follows: TGTGCCAGCAGTTTAGCAGACAATACGAATTCACCCCTCCACTTT. Translated, it gives CASSLADNTNSPLHF. This chain connects TRBV27 to TRBJ1-6; the D is unclear. Germline V CDR1 and CDR2: MNHEY, SMNVEV (reference sequence). Trimming left V 2 bases short and J 7 bases short, with 12 bases between. This CDR3 has 15 amino acids.

The chain has TRBV27 and TRBJ2-3; 8 nucleotides align to TRBD1. V trimming: 7 bases; J trimming: 3 bases; junction bases outside the gene matches: 6. CDR3 length equals 14 residues. Germline lookup yields CDR1 MNHEY and CDR2 SMNVEV (reference sequence). Here the CDR3 reads CASTDRGETDTQYF. CDR3 in DNA: TGTGCCAGCACCGACAGGGGCGAAACAGATACGCAGTATTTT.

The CDR3 region is CASSLGGHGTEAFF. The CDR3 nucleotides read TGCGCCAGCAGCTTGGGAGGACACGGCACTGAAGCTTTCTTT. The rearrangement links TRBV5-1 to TRBJ1-1; maybe TRBD1 (5 bases). This CDR3 has 14 residues. V was pared by 0 bases and J by 4 bases, with 10 bases between. Germline CDR1 reads SGHRS; CDR2 reads YFSETQ.

The chain has TRBV7-9 and TRBJ2-7; TRBD1 is a possible D gene (6 bases). The germline CDR1 and CDR2 sequences are SEHNR and FQNEAQ (reference sequence). V shed 5 bases and J shed 3 bases, with 20 bases lying between them. The CDR3 loop spans 16 amino acids. CDR3 DNA: TGTGCCAGCAGCCCGAGAGGCGTAGTACAGGGCTACGAGCAGTACTTC. This codes for CASSPRGVVQGYEQYF.

The rearrangement joins TRBV5-1 to TRBJ2-1, with D maybe TRBD1 (5 bases). Per germline, CDR1 SGHRS and CDR2 YFSETQ. Trimming took off 5 bases at V and 12 bases at J, with 18 bases between the two ends. CDR3 size: 13 residues. The CDR3 nucleotides read TGCGCCAGCAGAGTGGGGCCTTTGTTCCTGCAGTTCTTC. Translating gives CASRVGPLFLQFF.

CDR3 region: CASSAHPSTDTQYF. The DNA for the CDR3 is TGTGCCAGCAGCGCGCATCCAAGCACAGATACGCAGTATTTT. The J gene is TRBJ2-3, the V gene TRBV9; the D is unclear. Germline V gene data show CDR1 as SGDLS and CDR2 as YYNGEE. V dropped 3 bases and J dropped 0 bases, with 8 bases sitting between them. The CDR3 loop spans 14 amino acids.

This CDR3 reads CARSTRDTEAFF. As DNA, the CDR3 is TGTGCCCGAAGTACCAGGGACACTGAAGCTTTCTTT. The J gene is TRBJ1-1, the V gene TRBV11-1, with D tentatively TRBD1 (5 bases). Germline CDR1 is SGHAT and CDR2 is FQDESV (reference sequence). The length of the CDR3 is 12 residues. V was trimmed by 11 bases and J by 3 bases, leaving 13 bases between them.

This chain's CDR3 is CASGRQREAFF. CDR3 nucleotide sequence: TGTGCCAGCGGAAGACAGAGAGAAGCTTTCTTT. V gene TRBV25-1 combines with J gene TRBJ1-1; tentative D call: TRBD1 (5 bases). The ends were cut back, 8 bases at V and 8 bases at J, with 12 bases in the middle. This CDR3 is 11 amino acids long. Germline lookup yields CDR1 MGHDK and CDR2 SYGVNS.